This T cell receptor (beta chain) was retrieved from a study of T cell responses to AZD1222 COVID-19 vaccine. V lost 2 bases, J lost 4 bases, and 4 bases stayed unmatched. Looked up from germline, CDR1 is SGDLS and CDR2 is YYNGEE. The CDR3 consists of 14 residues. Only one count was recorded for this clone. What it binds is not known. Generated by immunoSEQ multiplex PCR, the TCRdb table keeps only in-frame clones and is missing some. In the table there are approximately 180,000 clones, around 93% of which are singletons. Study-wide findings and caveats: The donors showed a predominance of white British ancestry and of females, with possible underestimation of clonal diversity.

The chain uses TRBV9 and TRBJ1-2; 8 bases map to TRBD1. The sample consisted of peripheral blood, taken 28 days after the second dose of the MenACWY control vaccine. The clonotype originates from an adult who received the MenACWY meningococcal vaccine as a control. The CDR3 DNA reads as TGTGCCAGCAGCGTTGACGACAGGGGCTATGGCTACACCTTC. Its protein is CASSVDDRGYGYTF.